These T cell receptor beta chains were read from a single sample in a study of T cells after posttransplantation cyclophosphamide. Profiling relied on immunoSEQ multiplex PCR, and the TCRdb table lists in-frame clones only, not all of them. Here the sample spans 4,200 or so clones, 80% to 85% being singletons. Sequencing used PBMCs, obtained after an allogeneic stem cell transplant with post-transplant cyclophosphamide. The receptor set was obtained from a female patient aged 50-59 years who received an allogeneic stem cell transplant from a related donor, was CMV-positive, and had no GVHD. The graft donor may have contributed some T cells. Both conserved end residues are part of each CDR3. A D gene is named only where the DNA matches it firmly. For some rows the clone size is stated as once, few or many, or as a class when expanded; others skip it.

j_gene	abundance	v_gene	len	d_gene	CDR3aa	CDR3nt
TRBJ1-1	-	TRBV6-6	14	-	CASSYRDRNTEAFF	TGTGCCAGCAGTTACCGCGACAGGAACACTGAAGCTTTCTTT
TRBJ1-1	-	TRBV10-3	14	TRBD1	CAISTVSTGTEAFF	TGTGCCATCAGTACCGTCTCGACAGGGACTGAAGCTTTCTTT
TRBJ1-3	few	TRBV5-4	15	-	CASSPDSLSGNTIYF	TGTGCCAGCAGCCCCGACAGTCTCTCTGGAAACACCATATATTTT
TRBJ1-1	-	TRBV29-1	14	-	CSVGLQGRGAEAFF	TGCAGCGTTGGGCTCCAGGGAAGAGGCGCTGAAGCTTTCTTT
TRBJ1-1	-	TRBV5-1	14	-	CASSFAGRRTEAFF	TGCGCCAGCAGCTTTGCGGGGCGAAGGACTGAAGCTTTCTTT
TRBJ2-2	-	TRBV29-1	12	-	CSGEWGPGELFF	TGCAGCGGGGAATGGGGGCCCGGGGAGCTGTTTTTT
TRBJ2-1	-	TRBV27	15	TRBD2	CASSLFGGANLEQFF	TGTGCCAGCAGTTTATTCGGGGGGGCCAATCTTGAGCAGTTCTTC
TRBJ2-1	-	TRBV9	16	TRBD2	CASSVEASGRLLEQFF	TGTGCCAGCAGCGTAGAGGCTAGCGGGAGGTTGTTGGAGCAGTTCTTC
TRBJ1-2	-	TRBV18	14	-	CASSLVTDRYGYTF	TGTGCCAGCTCGCTAGTTACGGACAGATATGGCTACACCTTC
TRBJ2-1	once	TRBV5-1	12	-	CASSLDAGSEFF	TGCGCCAGCAGCTTGGATGCGGGTTCAGAGTTCTTC